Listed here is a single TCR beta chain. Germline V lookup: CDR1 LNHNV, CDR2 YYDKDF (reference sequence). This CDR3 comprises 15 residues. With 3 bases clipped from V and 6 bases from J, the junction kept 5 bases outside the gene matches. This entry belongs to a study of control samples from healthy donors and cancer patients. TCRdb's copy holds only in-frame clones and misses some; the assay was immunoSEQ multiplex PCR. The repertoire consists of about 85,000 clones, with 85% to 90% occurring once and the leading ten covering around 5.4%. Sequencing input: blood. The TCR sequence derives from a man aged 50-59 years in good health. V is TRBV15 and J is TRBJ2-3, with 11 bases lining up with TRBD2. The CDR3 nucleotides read TGTGCCACCAGCAGTAGCGGGGGGGCGGGGGATACGCAGTATTTT. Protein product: CATSSSGGAGDTQYF.